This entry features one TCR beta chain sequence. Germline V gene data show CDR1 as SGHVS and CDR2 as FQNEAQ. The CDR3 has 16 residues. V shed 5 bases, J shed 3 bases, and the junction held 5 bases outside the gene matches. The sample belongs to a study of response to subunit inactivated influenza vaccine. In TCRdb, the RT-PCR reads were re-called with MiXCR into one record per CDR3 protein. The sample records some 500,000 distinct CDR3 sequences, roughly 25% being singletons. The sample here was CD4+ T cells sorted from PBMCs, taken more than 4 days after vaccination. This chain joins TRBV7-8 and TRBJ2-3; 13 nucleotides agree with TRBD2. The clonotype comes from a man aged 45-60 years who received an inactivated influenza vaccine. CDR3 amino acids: CASSTSGGATTDTQYF. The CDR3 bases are TGTGCCAGCAGCACTAGCGGGGGGGCTACAACAGATACGCAGTATTTT. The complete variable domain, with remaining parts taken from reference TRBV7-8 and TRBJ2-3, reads GAGVSQSPRYKVAKRGQDVALRCDPISGHVSLFWYQQALGQGPEFLTYFQNEAQLDKSGLPSDRFFAERPEGSVSTLKIQRTQQEDSAVYLCASSTSGGATTDTQYFGPGTRLTVL.